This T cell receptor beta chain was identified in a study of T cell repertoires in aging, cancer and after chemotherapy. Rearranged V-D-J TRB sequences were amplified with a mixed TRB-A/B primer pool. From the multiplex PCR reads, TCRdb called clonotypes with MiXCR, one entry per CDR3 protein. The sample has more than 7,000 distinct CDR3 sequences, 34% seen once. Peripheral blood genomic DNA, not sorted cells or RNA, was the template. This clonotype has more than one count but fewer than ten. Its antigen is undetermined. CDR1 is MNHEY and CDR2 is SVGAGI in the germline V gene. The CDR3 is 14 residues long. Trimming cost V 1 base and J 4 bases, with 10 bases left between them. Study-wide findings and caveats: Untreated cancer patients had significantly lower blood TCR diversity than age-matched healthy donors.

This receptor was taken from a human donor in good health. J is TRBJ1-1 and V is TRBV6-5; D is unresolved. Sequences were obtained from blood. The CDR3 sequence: CASSYLRPVTEAFF. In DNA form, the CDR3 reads TGTGCCAGCAGTTACTTAAGACCCGTCACTGAAGCTTTCTTT.